These 2 T cell receptor beta chains were sequenced from one sample in a study of blood T cell repertoires in COVID-19. Clones were read by immunoSEQ multiplex PCR, and TCRdb kept only the in-frame ones, dropping some. The table includes tens of thousands of clones, 80% to 90% detected once. The sample consisted of peripheral blood. These receptors were taken from a woman older than 75 with acute or convalescent COVID-19.

V is TRBV5-6 and J is TRBJ2-1, with TRBD2 matching 12 bases. Germline lookup yields CDR1 SGHDT and CDR2 YYEEEE. The V and J ends lost 0 bases and 7 bases, in that order; junction bases with no gene match: 14. The CDR3 covers 19 residues. The DNA for the CDR3 is TGTGCCAGCAGCTTGGGGGAGACTAGCGGGAGAAGTTTTTTTAATGAGCAGTTCTTC. This gives the protein CASSLGETSGRSFFNEQFF.

This clone was detected only once. V gene TRBV7-9 combines with J gene TRBJ1-6; D call uncertain. CDR3 length: 15 residues. V was shortened by 1 base and J by 7 bases, with 11 bases between the two germline ends. Germline V gene lookup returns CDR1 SEHNR and CDR2 FQNEAQ (reference sequence). The CDR3 DNA follows: TGTGCCAGCAGCTTAGAGGTAGCCGCCAATTCACCCCTCCACTTT. Translating it yields CASSLEVAANSPLHF.